This T cell receptor (beta chain) was sequenced during a study of vaccination effects on CD4 cells after COVID-19 (dated by TCRdb to 2022 to 2024). As for the study more broadly: Participants received two doses of either the BNT162b2 or the mRNA-1273 mRNA SARS-CoV-2 vaccine. SARS-CoV-2 spike-specific CD4+ TCR repertoires were compared before and after mRNA vaccination in COVID-19 convalescent patients and in infection-naive vaccine recipients. Altogether, roughly 10 COVID-19 convalescent patients and 4 SARS-CoV-2-naive healthy vaccine recipients made up the full study. The Oncomine TCR Beta short-read assay on an Illumina iSeq 100 was used to sequence cultures from other donors in the study. Broad study findings and their caveats: At late post-vaccination timepoints, both infection-induced and vaccine-induced clones showed marked clonal contraction, consistent with waning T cell responses. The study was limited by a small number of convalescent patients and lacked early post-infection timepoints. In healthy vaccine recipients, vaccine-induced clones were almost all SARS-CoV-2 mono-reactive, with only 1 of 255 being cross-reactive with common cold coronaviruses.

Library preparation used the immunoSEQ multiplex PCR assay. DNA from the cultured, isolated CD4+ T cells was subjected to TCR beta CDR3 sequencing. The authors' pipeline ran thus. Non-productive TCR sequences were removed and reads were trimmed to the CDR3 region, keeping CDR3s of at least 7 amino acids. The MANAFEST web app was used to identify antigen-specific clonotypes by comparing expansion in peptide wells with expansion in reference cultures. For clones to be considered positive, expansion at FDR<0.05 versus reference and all other wells, an odds ratio above 5, and a frequency above 0.1% in two replicate wells were required. Cross-reactive clonotypes were defined as significantly expanded in SARS-CoV-2 spike wells and in at least one common cold coronavirus spike condition. Using the stringdist R package, CDR3 similarity was measured by Levenshtein distance, and unrooted trees were constructed with ape in R 3.6.1. The source is immuneACCESS, and TCRdb retained only in-frame sequences with V and J called. Part of the clones is not carried over; for the studies checked, unresolved V genes explain less than half of this, and the remainder is unexplained. The V and J calls and the clone size are those of that table, but D and trimming were determined from the DNA. Within this sample are about 54,000 clones, with roughly 80% of them counted one time only. 2% to 2.5% of the sample is held by the ten biggest clonotypes.

The ViraFEST assay stimulated PBMC with viral peptide pools and then used TCR sequencing to identify antigen-specific CD4+ T cell clonotypes by expansion. After more than 9 days of culture, CD4+ T cells were isolated with the EasySep CD4+ T cell isolation kit. None of the healthy vaccine recipients had a prior SARS-CoV-2 infection, which was confirmed by nucleocapsid antibody tests that came back negative both before and after vaccination. A few million PBMC per well were cultured with approximately 10 ug/ml peptides in IMDM containing 5% human AB serum, roughly 10 IU/ml IL-2 and gentamicin. On days 3 and 7, half of the culture medium was replaced with fresh IL-2-containing medium. Unless noted otherwise, every peptide stimulation condition was grown in triplicate wells. Using Ficoll-Paque Plus gradient centrifugation, PBMC were separated from whole blood and then either used fresh or cryopreserved at -140C. The spike proteins of SARS-CoV-2 and of the common cold coronaviruses HCoV-NL63, HCoV-OC43 and HCoV-229E were spanned by overlapping peptide pools. The QIAamp micro DNA kit was used to extract genomic DNA from the cultured CD4+ T cells.

Concerning this clone: The antigen it recognizes is unknown. Base qualities are not recorded, but no much larger clone differs from it by a single base.

The TCR was taken from a human donor who received a COVID-19 vaccine. Sequencing used CD4+ T cells from PBMCs cultured with HCoV-229E spike peptides, obtained before COVID-19 vaccination. The cell subset or site label corresponds to: HCoV-229E spike overlapping peptide pool stimulation.

The CDR3 reads CASSYFGQGTDTQYF. The DNA sequence is given as TGTGCCAGCAGTTACTTCGGACAGGGCACAGATACGCAGTATTTT. This sequence uses TRBV6-5 and TRBJ2-3, with 7 bases aligning to TRBD1. The CDR3 numbers 15 residues from cysteine through phenylalanine. Of all the DNA, just the CDR3 is kept, 45 bases in frame from base 1. Germline trimming amounts to 1 base on V and 1 base on J, with 2 as the count of junction bases outside the gene matches. CDR1 MNHEY and CDR2 SVGAGI were looked up in the germline V gene.